This T cell receptor beta chain stems from a study of T cells after yellow fever vaccination. About the research overall: Preparation used SMART-Seq v4 Ultra Low Input for the low-cell-number fractions.

TCRdb analysed the 5' RACE reads with MiXCR anew, one entry per CDR3 protein. There are hundreds of thousands of distinct CDR3 sequences in the sample; approximately 13% occur only once, and more than 13% lies in the top ten. This clonotype showed up just a few times. Trimming cost V 3 bases and J 8 bases, with 4 bases left between them. CDR3 length: 11 residues. The germline V gene has CDR1 LGHNA and CDR2 YNFKEQ. The source was PBMCs, collected on the day of the yellow fever booster vaccination. The V call is TRBV4-2, the J call TRBJ2-2; D is undetermined. The receptor was derived from a man in his thirties or forties who received the YFV17D yellow fever vaccine. The CDR3 region has the DNA TGTGCCAGCAGCCAGTGGGGGGAGCTGTTTTTT. Translated: CASSQWGELFF.